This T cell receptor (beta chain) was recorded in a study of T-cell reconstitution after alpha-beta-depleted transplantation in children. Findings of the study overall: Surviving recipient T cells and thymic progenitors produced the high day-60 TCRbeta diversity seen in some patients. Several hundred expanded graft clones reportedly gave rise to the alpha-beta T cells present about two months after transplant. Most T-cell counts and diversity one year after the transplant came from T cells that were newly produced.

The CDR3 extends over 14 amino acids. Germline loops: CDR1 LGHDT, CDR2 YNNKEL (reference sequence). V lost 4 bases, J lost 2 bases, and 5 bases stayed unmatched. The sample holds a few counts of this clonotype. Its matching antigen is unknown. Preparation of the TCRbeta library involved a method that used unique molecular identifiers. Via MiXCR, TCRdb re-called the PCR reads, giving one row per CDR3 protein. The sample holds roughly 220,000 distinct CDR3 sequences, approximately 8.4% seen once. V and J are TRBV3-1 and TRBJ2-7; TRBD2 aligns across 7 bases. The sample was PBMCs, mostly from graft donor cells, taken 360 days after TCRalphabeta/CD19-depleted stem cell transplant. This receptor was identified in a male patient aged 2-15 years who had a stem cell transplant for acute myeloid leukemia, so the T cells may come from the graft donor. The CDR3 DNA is TGTGCCAGCAGCCTGAGGGACTACCCCTACGAGCAGTACTTC. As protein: CASSLRDYPYEQYF.